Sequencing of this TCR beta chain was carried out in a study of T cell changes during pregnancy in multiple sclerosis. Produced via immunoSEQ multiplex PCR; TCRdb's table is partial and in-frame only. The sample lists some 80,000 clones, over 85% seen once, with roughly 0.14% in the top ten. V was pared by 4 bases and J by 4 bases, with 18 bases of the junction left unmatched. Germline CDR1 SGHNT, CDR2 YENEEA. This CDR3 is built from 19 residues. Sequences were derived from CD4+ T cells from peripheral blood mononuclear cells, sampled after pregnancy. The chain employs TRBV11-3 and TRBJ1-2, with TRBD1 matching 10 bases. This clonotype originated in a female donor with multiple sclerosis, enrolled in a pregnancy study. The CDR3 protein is CASSSGGRDRGRRSYGYTF. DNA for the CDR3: TGTGCCAGCAGCTCGGGTGGTAGAGACAGGGGGCGAAGGAGCTATGGCTACACCTTC.